These T cell receptor beta chains were read from a single sample in a study of cytomegalovirus exposure and HLA in healthy donors. Profiled with immunoSEQ multiplex PCR; TCRdb holds only in-frame clones, not every one. The data contain 95,000 to 150,000 clones, roughly 76% of them seen just once; the ten biggest clones take up more than 2.5%. The sequencing sample was made of PBMCs. These receptors originate from a woman aged 45 to 65 in good health and CMV-seronegative. Both conserved end residues are part of each CDR3. The D gene is left open where the match is weak. Clone size appears in some rows only: once, few, many, or a class for an expanded clone.

j_call v_call clone_size d_call cdr3_nt cdr3_aa
TRBJ1-4 TRBV5-8 NA TRBD1 TGTGCCAGCAGCGCCGGACAGGGGGCTTCAGCTAATGAAAAACTGTTTTTT CASSAGQGASANEKLFF
TRBJ2-2 TRBV12-5 NA NA TGTGCTAGTGGTTTGGTTTCCAGGGGTTCCGGGGAGCTGTTTTTT CASGLVSRGSGELFF
TRBJ2-2 TRBV5-1 few TRBD1 TGCGCCAGCAGCCCAGAGACAGGGGACACCGGGGAGCTGTTTTTT CASSPETGDTGELFF
TRBJ2-7 TRBV5-1 NA NA TGCGCCAGCAGCGGACTAAACTACGAGCAGTACTTC CASSGLNYEQYF
TRBJ1-2 TRBV7-2 NA TRBD1 TGTGCCAGCAGCGCCCGGACAGGGAGAATGATGCGAGGCTACACCTTC CASSARTGRMMRGYTF
TRBJ2-5 TRBV7-6 NA NA TGTGCCAGCAGCTTACCCCCCTCGCCAGCGATTCAAGAGACCCAGTACTTC CASSLPPSPAIQETQYF
TRBJ2-5 TRBV11-2 NA TRBD2 TGTGCCAGCAGTCCCAGTGTAGCGGGTCTTTTAGAGACCCAGTACTTC CASSPSVAGLLETQYF
TRBJ2-5 TRBV29-1 NA NA TGCAGCGTTGAAGATCAGGGAGGGACCCAGTACTTC CSVEDQGGTQYF
TRBJ1-4 TRBV9 NA NA TGTGCCAGCAGCGTAGCGGGGGAAAAACTGTTTTTT CASSVAGEKLFF
TRBJ2-7 TRBV7-2 NA NA TGTGCCAGCAGTTTATCAAACGAGCAGTACTTC CASSLSNEQYF
TRBJ1-1 TRBV7-2 NA NA TGTGCCAGCAGCTTAGAGGACAGTACGAACACTGAAGCTTTCTTT CASSLEDSTNTEAFF
TRBJ1-1 TRBV28 NA NA TGTGCCAGCAGTTTTCGGTTTTACAGGAACACTGAAGCTTTCTTT CASSFRFYRNTEAFF
TRBJ2-7 TRBV19 once TRBD2 TGTGCCAGCCACCCTGGACTAGTCCCCTACGAGCAGTACTTC CASHPGLVPYEQYF
TRBJ2-1 TRBV25-1 NA TRBD2 TGTGCCAGCATGGGGGTAGCGGGAGTAAAGAGCTCCTACAATGAGCAGTTCTTC CASMGVAGVKSSYNEQFF
TRBJ2-5 TRBV28 NA NA TGTGCCAGCCAGAGCGGGTCGCAAGAGACCCAGTACTTC CASQSGSQETQYF
TRBJ2-1 TRBV7-2 once TRBD2 TGTGCCAGCAGCTCAAGGACTAGCTTTAATGAGCAGTTCTTC CASSSRTSFNEQFF
TRBJ1-2 TRBV6-1 NA TRBD1 TGTGCCACCACCCCCGGGACAGACTATGGCTACACCTTC CATTPGTDYGYTF
TRBJ2-2 TRBV10-3 NA NA TGTGCCATCAGCCTCAGCGCCGGGGAGCTGTTTTTT CAISLSAGELFF
TRBJ2-5 TRBV18 NA NA TGTGCCAGCTCACCAGATGACGAGGGCCAGGAGACCCAGTACTTC CASSPDDEGQETQYF
TRBJ1-2 TRBV10-3 NA NA TGTGCCATCAGGATAACAGGCTCCGAGAGCTATGGCTACACCTTC CAIRITGSESYGYTF
TRBJ2-7 TRBV5-5 few NA TGTGCCAGCAGCACGACAGGTACTGTCTACGAGCAGTACTTC CASSTTGTVYEQYF
TRBJ1-1 TRBV7-9 NA TRBD1 TGTGCCAGCAGCCTCGGGACAGGGGGCACGTGGAACACTGAAGCTTTCTTT CASSLGTGGTWNTEAFF
TRBJ2-3 TRBV30 NA NA TGTGCCTGGAGTGTTGGCGGCCCGGGGACAGATACGCAGTATTTT CAWSVGGPGTDTQYF
TRBJ2-1 TRBV9 once TRBD2 TGTGCCAGCAGCTCACGGACTAGCCACAATGAGCAGTTCTTC CASSSRTSHNEQFF
TRBJ2-7 TRBV9 NA NA TGTGCCAGCAGCGTAGTCGGGCTAGCGTCCGAGCAGTACTTC CASSVVGLASEQYF
TRBJ2-6 TRBV5-4 NA NA TGTGCCAGCAGCTGGACTGACGGGGCCAACGTCCTGACTTTC CASSWTDGANVLTF
TRBJ2-7 TRBV19 NA TRBD1 TGTGCCAGTAGTATCGGGACAGGCAGCTCCTACGAGCAGTACTTC CASSIGTGSSYEQYF
TRBJ2-7 TRBV6-5 NA TRBD2 TGTGCCAGCAGAAGGACTAGCGAAGCCTACGAGCAGTACTTC CASRRTSEAYEQYF
TRBJ1-2 TRBV30 once NA TGTGCCTGGGGACTTGTTGGCTACACCTTC CAWGLVGYTF
TRBJ2-1 TRBV10-3 NA NA TGTGCCATCAGTGAGTCTGGGGCAGCAAGTGAGCAGTTCTTC CAISESGAASEQFF
TRBJ2-2 TRBV30 NA TRBD1 TGTGCCTGGGGTGACAGGGGGGGATTGTTTTTT CAWGDRGGLFF
TRBJ1-5 TRBV19 NA TRBD1 TGTGCCAGTAGTGGACAGGGGTATCAGCCCCAGCATTTT CASSGQGYQPQHF
TRBJ1-2 TRBV6-5 NA NA TGTGCCAGCAGTCGACAGGCGGGTGGCTACACCTTC CASSRQAGGYTF
TRBJ2-2 TRBV10-3 NA TRBD1 TGTGCCATCACGCCAGGGGGCGATACCGGGGAGCTGTTTTTT CAITPGGDTGELFF
TRBJ2-1 TRBV27 NA TRBD2 TGTGCCAGCAGTTTAGTACTAGCGTTTTACAATGAGCAGTTCTTC CASSLVLAFYNEQFF
TRBJ2-1 TRBV6-4 NA TRBD2 TGTGCCAGCAGTTCCCTCAGCGGGAGCAATGAGCAGTTCTTC CASSSLSGSNEQFF
TRBJ2-7 TRBV6-6 NA NA TGTGCCAGCAGACCAGGACAGTCCTACGAGCAGTACTTC CASRPGQSYEQYF
TRBJ1-1 TRBV7-9 NA NA TGTGCCAGCAGCCCTAGTGCGGGGGGCGGGTACACTGAAGCTTTCTTT CASSPSAGGGYTEAFF
TRBJ2-7 TRBV6-4 once TRBD1 TGTGCCAGCAGTGGGCGGACAGGGGTCCCCTACGAGCAGTACTTC CASSGRTGVPYEQYF
TRBJ2-7 TRBV6-1 once NA TGTGCCAGCAGCGCAGAGAGGTCCTACGAGCAGTACTTC CASSAERSYEQYF
TRBJ2-1 TRBV6-6 NA NA TGTGCCAGCTCGGGCAGCGGCGTCCTAAATGAGCAGTTCTTC CASSGSGVLNEQFF
TRBJ2-5 TRBV7-2 NA NA TGTGCCAGCAGCTTAGCGCGTGTAGAGACCCAGTACTTC CASSLARVETQYF
TRBJ2-1 TRBV11-2 NA NA TGTGCCAGCAGCTCCCTTTACAATGAGCAGTTCTTC CASSSLYNEQFF
TRBJ1-1 TRBV6-5 NA NA TGTGCCAGCACTCGAGACAGCACCCGTAAGGGGGAAGCTTTCTTT CASTRDSTRKGEAFF
TRBJ1-3 TRBV7-2 NA NA TGTGCCAGCAGCTTAGGTCCAGGGGAAAGCTCTGGAAACACCATATATTTT CASSLGPGESSGNTIYF
TRBJ2-1 TRBV28 few NA TGTGCCAGCAGCCCCCCACATGCCGCCTACAATGAGCAGTTCTTC CASSPPHAAYNEQFF
TRBJ1-5 TRBV28 NA NA TGTGCCAGCAGTTTTGTCCTCGGGGGGAATCAGCCCCAGCATTTT CASSFVLGGNQPQHF